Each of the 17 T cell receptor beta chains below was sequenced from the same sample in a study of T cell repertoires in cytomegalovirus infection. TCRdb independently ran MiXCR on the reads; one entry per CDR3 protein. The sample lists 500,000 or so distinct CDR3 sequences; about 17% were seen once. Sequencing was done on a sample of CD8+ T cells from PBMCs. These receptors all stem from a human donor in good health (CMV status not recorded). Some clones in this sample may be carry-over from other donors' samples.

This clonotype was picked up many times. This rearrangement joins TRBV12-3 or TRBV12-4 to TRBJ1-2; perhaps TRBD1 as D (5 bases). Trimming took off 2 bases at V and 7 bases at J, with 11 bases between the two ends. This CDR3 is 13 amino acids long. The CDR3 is CASSLTGTSGYTF. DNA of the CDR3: TGTGCCAGCAGTTTAACCGGGACCAGTGGCTACACCTTC.

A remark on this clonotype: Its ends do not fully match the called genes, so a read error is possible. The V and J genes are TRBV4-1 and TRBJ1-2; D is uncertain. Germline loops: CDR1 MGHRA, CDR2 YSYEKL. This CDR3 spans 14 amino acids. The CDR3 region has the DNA TGTGCCAGCAGCCAGAATACCGGGCCCGGAGGCTACACCTTC. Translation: CASSQNTGPGGYTF.

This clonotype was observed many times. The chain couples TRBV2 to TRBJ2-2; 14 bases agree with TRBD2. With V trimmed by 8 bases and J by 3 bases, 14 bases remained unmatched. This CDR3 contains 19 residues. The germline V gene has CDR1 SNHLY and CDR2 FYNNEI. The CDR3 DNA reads TGTGCCAGCTCTGATTCCGGGACTAGCGGGAGTAGAGACACCGGGGAGCTGTTTTTT. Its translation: CASSDSGTSGSRDTGELFF.

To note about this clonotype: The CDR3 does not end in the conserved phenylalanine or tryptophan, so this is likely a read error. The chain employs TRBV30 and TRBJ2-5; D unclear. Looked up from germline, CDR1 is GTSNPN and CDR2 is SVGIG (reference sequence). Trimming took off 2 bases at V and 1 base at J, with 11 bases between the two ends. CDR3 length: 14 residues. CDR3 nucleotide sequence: TGTGCCTGGAGTTTAGACCAATTCCAAGAGACCCAGTACTTA. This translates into CAWSLDQFQETQYL.

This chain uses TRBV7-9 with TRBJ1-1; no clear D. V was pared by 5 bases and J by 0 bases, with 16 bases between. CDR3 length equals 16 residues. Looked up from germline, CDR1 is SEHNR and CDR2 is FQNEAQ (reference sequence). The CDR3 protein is CASSLDGSSMNTEAFF. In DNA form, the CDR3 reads TGTGCCAGCAGCCTCGATGGGAGCAGCATGAACACTGAAGCTTTCTTT.

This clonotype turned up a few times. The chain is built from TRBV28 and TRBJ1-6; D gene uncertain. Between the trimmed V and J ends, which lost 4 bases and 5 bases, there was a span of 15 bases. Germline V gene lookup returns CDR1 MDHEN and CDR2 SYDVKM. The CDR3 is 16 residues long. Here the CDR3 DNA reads TGTGCCAGCAGTTCCGAGATAAAGAGCCATAATTCACCCCTCCACTTT. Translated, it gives CASSSEIKSHNSPLHF.

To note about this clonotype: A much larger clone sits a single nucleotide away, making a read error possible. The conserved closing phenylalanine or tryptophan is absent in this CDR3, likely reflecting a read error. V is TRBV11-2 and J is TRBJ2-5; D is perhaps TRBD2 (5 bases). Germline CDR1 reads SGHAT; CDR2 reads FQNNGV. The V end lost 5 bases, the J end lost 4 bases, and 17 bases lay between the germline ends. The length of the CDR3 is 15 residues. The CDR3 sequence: CASSKSGGPLETQYL. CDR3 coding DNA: TGTGCCAGCAGCAAGAGCGGCGGTCCCTTAGAGACCCAGTACTTA.

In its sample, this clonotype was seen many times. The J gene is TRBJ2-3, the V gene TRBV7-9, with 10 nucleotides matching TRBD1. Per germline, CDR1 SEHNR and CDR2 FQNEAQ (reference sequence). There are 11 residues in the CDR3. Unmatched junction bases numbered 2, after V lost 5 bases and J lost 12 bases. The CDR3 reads CASSDRGPQYF. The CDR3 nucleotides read TGTGCCAGCAGCGACAGGGGGCCCCAGTATTTT.

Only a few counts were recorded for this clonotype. CDR3 in DNA: TGTGCCAGCAGCTTTAGCGGGGGCCGCACAGATACGCAGTATTTT. As protein: CASSFSGGRTDTQYF. V gene TRBV11-2 combines with J gene TRBJ2-3, with 9 bases identical to TRBD2. The CDR3 contains 15 residues. CDR1 and CDR2 (germline): SGHAT, FQNNGV. V was clipped by 3 bases and J by 1 base; unmatched bases: 2.

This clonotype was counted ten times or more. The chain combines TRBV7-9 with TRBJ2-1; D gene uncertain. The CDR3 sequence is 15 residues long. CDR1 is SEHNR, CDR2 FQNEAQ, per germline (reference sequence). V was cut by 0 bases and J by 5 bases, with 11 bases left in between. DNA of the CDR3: TGTGCCAGCAGCTTAGCGCCAAGTGAGAACAATGAGCAGTTCTTC. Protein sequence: CASSLAPSENNEQFF.

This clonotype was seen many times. CDR3 sequence (DNA): TGTGCCAGCAGCTCAGGGGTTGGGCAGCCCCAGCATTTT. Translating it yields CASSSGVGQPQHF. The chain has TRBV7-8 and TRBJ1-5; D possibly corresponds to TRBD1 (6 bases). Germline CDR1 and CDR2: SGHVS and FQNEAQ. Trimming pared 4 bases from V and 7 bases from J, leaving 11 bases between. This CDR3 comprises 13 residues.

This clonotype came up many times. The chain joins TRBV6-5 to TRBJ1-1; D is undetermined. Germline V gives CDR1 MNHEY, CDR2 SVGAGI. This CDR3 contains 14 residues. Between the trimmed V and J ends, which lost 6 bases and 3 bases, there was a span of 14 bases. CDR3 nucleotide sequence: TGTGCCAGCAGACCTGCGGGGATGGACACTGAAGCTTTCTTT. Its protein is CASRPAGMDTEAFF.

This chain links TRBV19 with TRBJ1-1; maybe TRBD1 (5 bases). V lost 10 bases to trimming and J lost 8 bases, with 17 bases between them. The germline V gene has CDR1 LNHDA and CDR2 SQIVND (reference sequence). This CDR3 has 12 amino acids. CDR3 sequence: CATHGRNREAFF. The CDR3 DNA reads TGTGCCACGCACGGCCGTAACAGGGAAGCTTTCTTT.

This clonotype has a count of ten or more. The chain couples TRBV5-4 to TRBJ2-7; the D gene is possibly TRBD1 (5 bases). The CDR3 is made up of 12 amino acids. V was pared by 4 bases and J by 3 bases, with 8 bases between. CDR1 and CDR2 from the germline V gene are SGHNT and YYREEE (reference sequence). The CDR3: CASSITGYEQYF. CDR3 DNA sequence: TGTGCCAGCAGCATTACAGGCTACGAGCAGTACTTC. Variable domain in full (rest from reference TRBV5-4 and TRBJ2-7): ETGVTQSPTHLIKTRGQQVTLRCSSQSGHNTVSWYQQALGQGPQFIFQYYREEENGRGNFPPRFSGLQFPNYSSELNVNALELDDSALYLCASSITGYEQYFGPGTRLTVT.

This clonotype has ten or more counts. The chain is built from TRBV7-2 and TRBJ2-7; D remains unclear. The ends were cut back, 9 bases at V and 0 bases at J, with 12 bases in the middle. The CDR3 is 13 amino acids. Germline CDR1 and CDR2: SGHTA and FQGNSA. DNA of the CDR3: TGTGCCAGTCTCCAGGACCCCTCCTACGAGCAGTACTTC. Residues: CASLQDPSYEQYF.

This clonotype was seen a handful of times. For the CDR3, the DNA is TGTGCCAGCATCACCGGGACGGAACCCTACGAGCAGTACTTC. Its protein product is CASITGTEPYEQYF. The genes are TRBV28 and TRBJ2-7; TRBD1 or TRBD2 may be the D gene (5 bases each). This CDR3 comprises 14 residues. V lost 7 bases, J lost 2 bases, and 15 bases lay in between. CDR1 is MDHEN, CDR2 SYDVKM, per germline.

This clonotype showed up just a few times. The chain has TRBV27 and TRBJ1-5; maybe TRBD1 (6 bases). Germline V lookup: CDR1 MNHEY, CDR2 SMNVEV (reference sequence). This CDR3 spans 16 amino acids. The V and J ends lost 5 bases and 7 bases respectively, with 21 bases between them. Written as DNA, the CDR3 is TGTGCCAGCAGTCCCTGGGCTAAAGGGGGGCACCAGCCCCAGCATTTT. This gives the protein CASSPWAKGGHQPQHF.